This T cell receptor (beta chain) was sequenced during a study of cytomegalovirus exposure and HLA in healthy donors. The PCR was carried out with 60 Vbeta primers and 13 Jbeta primers. Sequencing used immunoSEQ multiplex PCR; TCRdb keeps in-frame clones, though not all of them. The data show about 94,000 clones, 6% to 9% seen once. The length of the CDR3 is 15 residues. From germline, CDR1 is MNHEY and CDR2 SMNVEV (reference sequence). With 4 bases clipped from V and 4 bases from J, the junction kept 3 bases outside the gene matches. V usage is TRBV27 and J usage is TRBJ2-6; the match to TRBD2 covers 8 bases. This clonotype was obtained from a man aged 45-65 years in good health and CMV-seronegative. The sample consisted of PBMCs. The CDR3, as DNA: TGTGCCAGCAGTTACGGGGGGGCAGGGGCCAACGTCCTGACTTTC. As protein: CASSYGGAGANVLTF.